The 12 T cell receptor beta chains reported below all come from one sample, sequenced in a study of T-cell memory formation after mild COVID-19. Each CDR3 protein gets one entry after TCRdb re-called the 5' RACE reads with MiXCR. Among roughly 350,000 distinct CDR3 sequences listed, around 27% were seen once. The sample was PBMCs or a T cell subset sorted from them (not recorded which). The receptors were sampled from an adult woman who had mild COVID-19 (a few samples of this study predate the infection). Cell type and time point are not known.

V and J are TRBV12-3 or TRBV12-4 and TRBJ1-2; D unresolved. There are 12 residues in the CDR3. Trimming cost V 6 bases and J 8 bases, with 13 bases left between them. In DNA, the CDR3 is TGTGCCAGCAGCTCGCCCTCGGACGGCTACACCTTC. It translates to CASSSPSDGYTF.

This clonotype was found a few times. The V gene is TRBV25-1, the J gene TRBJ2-2; D is unresolved. Germline lookup yields CDR1 MGHDK and CDR2 SYGVNS. This CDR3 is built from 13 residues. V lost 6 bases and J 7 bases, leaving 12 bases between the germline ends. The CDR3 DNA is TGTGCCAGCAGGGACCATTTCGGCGGGGAGCTGTTTTTT. Translating it yields CASRDHFGGELFF.

This clonotype showed up just a few times. The CDR3 sequence is CASSEEGGSTYGYTF. DNA of the CDR3: TGTGCCAGCAGTGAAGAGGGGGGGAGCACCTATGGCTACACCTTC. The chain uses TRBV25-1 and TRBJ1-2; perhaps TRBD1 as D (6 bases). Trimming stripped 2 bases from V and 4 bases from J, with 14 bases between. There are 15 residues in the CDR3. CDR1 MGHDK and CDR2 SYGVNS come from the germline V gene.

In this sample, this clonotype turned up a few times. The genes are TRBV12-3 or TRBV12-4 and TRBJ1-1; 7 nucleotides match TRBD1. The CDR3 contains 14 residues. V dropped 7 bases and J dropped 10; count of bases not matched to a gene: 15. CDR3 DNA: TGTGCCAGCATTTCTACTCCCGACAGGGTGACAGCTTTCTTT. As protein: CASISTPDRVTAFF.

The table lists this clonotype with many counts. V usage is TRBV14 and J usage is TRBJ2-6; a possible D gene is TRBD2 (5 bases). This CDR3 region has 19 residues. Germline values: CDR1 SGHDN, CDR2 FVKESK. V was trimmed by 4 bases and J by 2 bases, leaving 21 bases between them. CDR3 protein: CASSPLLGPRGTGANVLTF. CDR3 DNA: TGTGCCAGCAGCCCCCTCCTTGGGCCCCGGGGAACTGGGGCCAACGTCCTGACTTTC.

The chain uses TRBV13 and TRBJ1-3; D is unresolved. From germline, CDR1 is PRHDT and CDR2 FYEKMQ (reference sequence). This CDR3 comprises 16 residues. V shed 3 bases and J shed 6 bases, with 18 bases lying between them. As DNA, the CDR3 is TGTGCCAGCAGCTTGGGTATTGGCCTCATCGCAAACACCATATATTTT. It yields the protein CASSLGIGLIANTIYF.

CDR3 sequence (DNA): TGTGCCAGCAGCTTGGCCAAGAGGCGGGAGTCTCGCGGGGAGCTGTTTTTT. Its protein is CASSLAKRRESRGELFF. The chain combines TRBV5-5 with TRBJ2-2; 7 bases match TRBD2. The CDR3 extends over 17 amino acids. J was trimmed by 7 bases and V by 0 bases; bases with no gene match: 12. CDR1 is SGHKS, CDR2 YYEKEE, per germline (reference sequence).

V usage is TRBV3-1 and J usage is TRBJ2-2; no clear D. Trimming removed 3 bases from V and 2 bases from J, with 7 bases in between. The CDR3 loop spans 14 amino acids. The germline CDR1 and CDR2 sequences are LGHDT and YNNKEL (reference sequence). This CDR3 is CASSHGGNTGELFF. The CDR3 bases are TGTGCCAGCAGCCATGGCGGTAACACCGGGGAGCTGTTTTTT. Complete variable domain (other parts from reference TRBV3-1 and TRBJ2-2): DTAVSQTPKYLVTQMGNDKSIKCEQNLGHDTMYWYKQDSKKFLKIMFSYNNKELIINETVPNRFSPKSPDKAHLNLHINSLELGDSAVYFCASSHGGNTGELFFGEGSRLTVL.

The V and J genes are TRBV20-1 and TRBJ2-5; D unresolved. Germline lookup yields CDR1 DFQATT and CDR2 SNEGSKA (reference sequence). This CDR3 has 14 amino acids. V was clipped by 6 bases and J by 1 base, with 15 bases between them. CDR3 coding DNA: TGCAGTGCCAACCAGCCGAACAGCCAAGAGACCCAGTACTTC. Translation gives CSANQPNSQETQYF.

This rearrangement joins TRBV29-1 to TRBJ1-2; TRBD1 is a possible D gene (5 bases). V gave up 7 bases and J gave up 8 bases, with 14 bases separating them. CDR3 length: 11 amino acids. CDR1 SQVTM and CDR2 ANQGSEA come from the germline V gene. This chain's CDR3 is CSGGTVRGYTF. CDR3 nucleotide sequence: TGCAGCGGTGGGACTGTACGAGGCTACACCTTC.

The table lists this clonotype with a few counts. The rearrangement joins TRBV2 to TRBJ2-5, with 9 bases lining up with TRBD2. This CDR3 spans 16 amino acids. J was trimmed by 2 bases and V by 5 bases; bases with no gene match: 9. Germline values: CDR1 SNHLY, CDR2 FYNNEI. The CDR3 nucleotides are TGTGCCAGCAGTAGGACTTTGGGACTAGCTCAAGAGACCCAGTACTTC. Translated, it gives CASSRTLGLAQETQYF.

This clonotype was counted between two and nine times. This chain uses TRBV5-1 with TRBJ2-7, with 8 bases fitting TRBD2. Trimming took 0 bases from V and 6 from J; bases not matched to a gene: 5. Germline values: CDR1 SGHRS, CDR2 YFSETQ. This CDR3 is 14 amino acids long. The CDR3: CASSLERGSPEQYF. The CDR3 DNA sequence: TGCGCCAGCAGCTTGGAGCGGGGGTCACCCGAGCAGTACTTC. The whole variable domain, filled in from reference TRBV5-1 and TRBJ2-7, reads KAGVTQTPRYLIKTRGQQVTLSCSPISGHRSVSWYQQTPGQGLQFLFEYFSETQRNKGNFPGRFSGRQFSNSRSEMNVSTLELGDSALYLCASSLERGSPEQYFGPGTRLTVT.